Given below is one T cell receptor (beta chain) in context. This sample is drawn from a study of OX40 agonist ivuxolimab in advanced cancers. Study at large: Hepatocellular carcinoma, melanoma, renal cell or head and neck cancer affected the dose-escalation patients.

Libraries were prepared by immunoSEQ multiplex PCR; TCRdb keeps only in-frame clonotypes and omits some of them. Of more than 80,000 clones in the sample, 85% to 95% are singletons; the top ten hold roughly 0.27%. V shed 5 bases, J shed 16 bases, and the junction held 10 bases outside the gene matches. Germline V gene sequence: CDR1 MNHEY, CDR2 SMNVEV (reference sequence). The length of the CDR3 is 12 residues. Material: CD4+ or CD8+ T cells sorted from blood, obtained in a trial of the OX40 agonist ivuxolimab. The receptor was isolated from an adult with an advanced solid tumor such as melanoma, head and neck, liver or kidney cancer. The chain employs TRBV27 and TRBJ2-1; TRBD2 matches at 8 bases. CDR3 sequence (DNA): TGTGCCAGCAGTCGAGCCGGGACTAGGCAATTCTTC. It specifies CASSRAGTRQFF.